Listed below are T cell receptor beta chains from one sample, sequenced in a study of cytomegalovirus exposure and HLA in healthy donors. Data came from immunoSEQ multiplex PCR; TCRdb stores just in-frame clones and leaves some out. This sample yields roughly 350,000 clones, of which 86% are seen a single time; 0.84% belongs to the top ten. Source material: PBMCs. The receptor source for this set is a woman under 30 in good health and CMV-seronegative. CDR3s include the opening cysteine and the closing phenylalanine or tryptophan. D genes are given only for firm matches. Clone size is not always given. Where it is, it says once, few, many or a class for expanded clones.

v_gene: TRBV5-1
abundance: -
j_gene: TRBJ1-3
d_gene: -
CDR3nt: TGCGCCAGCAGCGAGGCCCCGGACTACTCTGGAAACACCATATATTTT
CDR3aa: CASSEAPDYSGNTIYF

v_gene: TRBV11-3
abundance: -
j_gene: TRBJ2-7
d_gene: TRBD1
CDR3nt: TGTGCCAGCAGCGGAACCGGGACAGGATCCTACGAGCAGTACTTC
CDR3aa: CASSGTGTGSYEQYF

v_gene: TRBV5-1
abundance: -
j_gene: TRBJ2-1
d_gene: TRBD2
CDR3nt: TGCGCCAGCAGCTTGGGAGGTAGCGGGAGAGGTGGTGAGCAGTTCTTC
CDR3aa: CASSLGGSGRGGEQFF

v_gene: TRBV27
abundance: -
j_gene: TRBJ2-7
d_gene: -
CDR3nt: TGTGCCAGCACCGGGACTTCATCCTACGAGCAGTACTTC
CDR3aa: CASTGTSSYEQYF

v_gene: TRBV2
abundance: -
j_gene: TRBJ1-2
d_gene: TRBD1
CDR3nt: TGTGCCAGCAGCCAGGACCGGACAGGGGTCTATGGCTACACCTTC
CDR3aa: CASSQDRTGVYGYTF

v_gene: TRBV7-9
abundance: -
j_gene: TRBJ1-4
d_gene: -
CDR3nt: TGTGCCAGCGGACAGTCGATCAGGGTAGGGGATGAAAAACTGTTTTTT
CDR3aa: CASGQSIRVGDEKLFF

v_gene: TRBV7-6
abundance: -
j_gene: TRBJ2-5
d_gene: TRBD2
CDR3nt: TGTGCCAGCAGCTTAGGTTGGACTAGCGGGACGCAAGAGACCCAGTACTTC
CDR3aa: CASSLGWTSGTQETQYF

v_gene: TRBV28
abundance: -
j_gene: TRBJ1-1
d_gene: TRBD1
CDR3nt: TGTGCCAGCAGTCCCTACGGGACAGGGAACACTGAAGCTTTCTTT
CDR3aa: CASSPYGTGNTEAFF

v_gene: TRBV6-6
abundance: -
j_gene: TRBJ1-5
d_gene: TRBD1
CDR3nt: TGTGCCAGCAGTTACCCCGGGACAGCGAATCAGCCCCAGCATTTT
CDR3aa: CASSYPGTANQPQHF

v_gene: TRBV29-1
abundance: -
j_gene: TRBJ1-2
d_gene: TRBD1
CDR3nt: TGCAGCGCGGGACAGGGGGACTATGGCTACACCTTC
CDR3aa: CSAGQGDYGYTF

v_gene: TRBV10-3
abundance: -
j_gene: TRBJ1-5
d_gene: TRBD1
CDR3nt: TGTGCCATCAGTGGAGGACAGGTCCCTCGGCCCCAGCATTTT
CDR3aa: CAISGGQVPRPQHF

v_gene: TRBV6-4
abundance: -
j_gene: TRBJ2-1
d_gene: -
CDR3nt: TGTGCCAGCACTCCTCGGTGGTTCTTC
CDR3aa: CASTPRWFF

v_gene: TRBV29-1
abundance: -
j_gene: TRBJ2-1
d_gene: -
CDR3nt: TGCAGCGTTAGGGGGGGGGCCAACTATGAGCAGTTCTTC
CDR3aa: CSVRGGANYEQFF

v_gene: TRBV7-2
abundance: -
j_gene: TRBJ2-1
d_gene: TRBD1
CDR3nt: TGTGCCAGCAGCTGGGGCTATACAGGGGATGAGCAGTTCTTC
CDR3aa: CASSWGYTGDEQFF

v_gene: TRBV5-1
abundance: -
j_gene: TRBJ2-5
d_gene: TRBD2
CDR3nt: TGCGCCAGCAGCACCCAACGGGGGGACCAAGAGACCCAGTACTTC
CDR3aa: CASSTQRGDQETQYF

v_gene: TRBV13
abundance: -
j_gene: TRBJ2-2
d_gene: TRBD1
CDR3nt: TGTGCCAGCAGCCCGCTCTGGGGACAGGGGTTAAACACCGGGGAGCTGTTTTTT
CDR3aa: CASSPLWGQGLNTGELFF

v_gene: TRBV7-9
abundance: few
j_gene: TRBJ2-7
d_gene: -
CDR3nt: TGTGCCAGCAGCTCAACAGGGTACGAGCAGTACTTC
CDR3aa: CASSSTGYEQYF

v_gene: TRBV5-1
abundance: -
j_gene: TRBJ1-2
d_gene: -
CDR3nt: TGCGCCAGCAGCGAGGAAGGCGCGGGATATGGCTACACCTTC
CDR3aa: CASSEEGAGYGYTF

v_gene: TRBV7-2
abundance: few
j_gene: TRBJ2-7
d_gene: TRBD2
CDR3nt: TGTGCCAGCAGCCGACTAGCGGGAGGCACCTACGAGCAGTACTTC
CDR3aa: CASSRLAGGTYEQYF

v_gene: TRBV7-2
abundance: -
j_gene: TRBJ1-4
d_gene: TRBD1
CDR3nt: TGTGCCAGCAGCTCTGCACTACAGGGGCAACTGTTTTTT
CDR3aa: CASSSALQGQLFF

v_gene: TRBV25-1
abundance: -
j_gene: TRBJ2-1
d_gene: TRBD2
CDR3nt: TGTGCCAGCAGTGAACTAGAAGGCGGGAGAGTGCATGAGCAGTTCTTC
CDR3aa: CASSELEGGRVHEQFF

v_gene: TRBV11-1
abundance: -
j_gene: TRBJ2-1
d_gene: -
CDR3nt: TGTGCCAGCAGCTTGGAGATTGATCAGTTCTTC
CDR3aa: CASSLEIDQFF

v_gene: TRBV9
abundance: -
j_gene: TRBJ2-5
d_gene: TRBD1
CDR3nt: TGTGCCAGCAGCGACCCGACAGGGGTCGAGACCCAGTACTTC
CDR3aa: CASSDPTGVETQYF

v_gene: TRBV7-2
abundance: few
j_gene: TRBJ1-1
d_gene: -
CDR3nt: TGTGCCAGCAGCCGGACAGTCTCGACTGAAGCTTTCTTT
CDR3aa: CASSRTVSTEAFF

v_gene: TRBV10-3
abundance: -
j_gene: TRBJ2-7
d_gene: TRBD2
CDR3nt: TGTGCCATCAGTGAATCGGGCACTAGCGGGAGTTACGAGCAGTACTTC
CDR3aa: CAISESGTSGSYEQYF

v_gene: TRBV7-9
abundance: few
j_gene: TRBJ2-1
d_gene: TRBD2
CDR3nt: TGTGCCAGCAGCTTCCCGGGACTAGCGGGCAATGAGCAGTTCTTC
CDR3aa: CASSFPGLAGNEQFF

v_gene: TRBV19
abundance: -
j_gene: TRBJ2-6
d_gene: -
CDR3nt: TGTGCCTCGCTACGGGGATCTGGGGCCAACGTCCTGACTTTC
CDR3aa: CASLRGSGANVLTF

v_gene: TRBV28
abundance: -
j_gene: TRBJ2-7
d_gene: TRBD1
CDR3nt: TGTGCCAGCAGTTTAAGACAGGGGGTCGCCTACGAGCAGTACTTC
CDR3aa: CASSLRQGVAYEQYF

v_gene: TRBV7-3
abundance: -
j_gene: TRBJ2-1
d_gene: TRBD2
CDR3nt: TGTGCCAGCAGCGCACTAGCGGGATACAATGAGCAGTTCTTC
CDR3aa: CASSALAGYNEQFF

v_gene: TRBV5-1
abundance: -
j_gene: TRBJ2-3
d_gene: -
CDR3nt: TGCGCCAGCAGCTTGGCCTTACTAGCTGGGAGTACAGATACGCAGTATTTT
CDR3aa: CASSLALLAGSTDTQYF

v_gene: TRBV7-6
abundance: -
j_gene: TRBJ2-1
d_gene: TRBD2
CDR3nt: TGTGCCAGCAGCTTAATCCTCTACTCGCGGGAGTTGAACAACAATGAGCAGTTCTTC
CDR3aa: CASSLILYSRELNNNEQFF

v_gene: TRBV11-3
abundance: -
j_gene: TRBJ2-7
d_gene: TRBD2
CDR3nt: TGTGCCAGCAGCTTCGCTAGCGGCGACTACGAGCAGTACTTC
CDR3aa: CASSFASGDYEQYF

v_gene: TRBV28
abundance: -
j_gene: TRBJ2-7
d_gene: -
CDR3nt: TGTGCCAGCAGTTCGGTGGCAGGGCTAGACGAGCAGTACTTC
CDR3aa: CASSSVAGLDEQYF

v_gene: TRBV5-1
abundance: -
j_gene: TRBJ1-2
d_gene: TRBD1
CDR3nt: TGCGCCAGCAGCTTGAGACAGGGGACCTATGGCTACACCTTC
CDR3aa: CASSLRQGTYGYTF

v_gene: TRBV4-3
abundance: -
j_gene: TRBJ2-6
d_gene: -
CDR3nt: TGCGCCAGCAGCCCTACCTCAGGTTCTGGGGCCAACGTCCTGACTTTC
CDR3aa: CASSPTSGSGANVLTF

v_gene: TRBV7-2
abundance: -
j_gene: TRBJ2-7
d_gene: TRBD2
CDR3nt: TGTGCCAGCAGCTCGGGACTAGCGGGAGAAGAGCAGTACTTC
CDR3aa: CASSSGLAGEEQYF

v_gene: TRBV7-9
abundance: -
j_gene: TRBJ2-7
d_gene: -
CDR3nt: TGTGCCAGCAGCTTTTGGGGAGCCTACGAGCAGTACTTC
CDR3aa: CASSFWGAYEQYF

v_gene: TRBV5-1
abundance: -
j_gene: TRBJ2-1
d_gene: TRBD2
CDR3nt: TGCGCCAGCAGCCCCGGGACTAGCGGGCTGTGGGGGTTCTTC
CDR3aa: CASSPGTSGLWGFF

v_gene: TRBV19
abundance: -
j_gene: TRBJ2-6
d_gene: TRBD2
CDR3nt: TGTGCCAGTACCGCCCCGCCGGGAGGAGCCTCTGGGGCCAACGTCCTGACTTTC
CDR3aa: CASTAPPGGASGANVLTF

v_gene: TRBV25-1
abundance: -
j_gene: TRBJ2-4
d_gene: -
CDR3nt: TGTGCCAGCAGTCAGCAGGGGTTCAAAAACATTCAGTACTTC
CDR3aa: CASSQQGFKNIQYF